This entry lists 20 T cell receptor beta chains sequenced from one sample in a study of blood T cell repertoires in COVID-19. The table came from immunoSEQ multiplex PCR; TCRdb's copy has only in-frame clones and leaves some out. The table includes approximately 190,000 clones, 82% detected once. The sample taken for sequencing was peripheral blood. These receptors all come from a woman aged 55-75 years with COVID-19, enrolled during active disease.

V is TRBV29-1 and J is TRBJ2-5; D might be TRBD2 (5 bases). Trimming pared 7 bases from V and 5 bases from J, leaving 11 bases between. The CDR3 is made up of 11 amino acids. CDR1 SQVTM and CDR2 ANQGSEA come from the germline V gene. CDR3 protein: CSAAPGETQYF. In DNA, the CDR3 is TGCAGCGCCGCGCCGGGGGAGACCCAGTACTTC.

The rearrangement links TRBV28 to TRBJ2-5; 14 bases agree with TRBD2. Germline V lookup: CDR1 MDHEN, CDR2 SYDVKM. The CDR3 runs to 15 residues. The ends lost 1 base at V and 7 bases at J; junction bases unmatched: 2. CDR3 nucleotides: TGTGCCAGCAGTTTATCCGGGACTAGCGGGAGGACCCAGTACTTC. Its translation is CASSLSGTSGRTQYF.

The chain links TRBV29-1 to TRBJ2-2; D perhaps matches TRBD1 (5 bases). Germline CDR1 is SQVTM and CDR2 is ANQGSEA. CDR3 length: 11 residues. The V end was cut by 4 bases, the J end by 8 bases, with 8 bases between. This CDR3 reads CSVGRGGELFF. In DNA, the CDR3 is TGCAGCGTTGGAAGGGGTGGGGAGCTGTTTTTT.

The chain employs TRBV19 and TRBJ1-2, with a weak D call TRBD1 (5 bases). Germline CDR1 LNHDA, CDR2 SQIVND (reference sequence). The germline V and J ends were trimmed by 6 bases and 8 bases, with 16 bases remaining between them. The CDR3 is made up of 13 amino acids. The CDR3 nucleotides read TGTGCCAGTAGCGACAGCGCCTTTGGGGGCTACACCTTC. Protein sequence: CASSDSAFGGYTF.

This chain joins TRBV13 and TRBJ2-3; D is uncertain. The length of the CDR3 is 12 residues. CDR1 and CDR2 from the germline V gene are PRHDT and FYEKMQ (reference sequence). Trimming cost V 5 bases and J 2 bases, with 5 bases left between them. In DNA form, the CDR3 reads TGTGCCAGCAGCCGACACACAGATACGCAGTATTTT. This sequence encodes CASSRHTDTQYF.

The chain carries TRBV10-3 and TRBJ1-5; tentative D call: TRBD1 (5 bases). Germline lookup yields CDR1 ENHRY and CDR2 SYGVKD. The CDR3 spans 13 residues. Trimming shortened V by 8 bases and J by 3 bases, and 11 bases separated the two germline ends. This CDR3 is CAISRTYNQPQHF. CDR3 bases: TGTGCCATCTCCAGGACATACAATCAGCCCCAGCATTTT.

CDR3 coding DNA: TGTGCCAGCAGCTTAGTCGTGTCAGGGGAAGGCTACACCTTC. This gives the protein CASSLVVSGEGYTF. The rearrangement joins TRBV7-9 to TRBJ1-2; a weak D match, TRBD1 (6 bases). Germline V lookup: CDR1 SEHNR, CDR2 FQNEAQ (reference sequence). The ends were cut back, 1 base at V and 8 bases at J, with 14 bases in the middle. The CDR3 sequence is 14 residues long.

Here the CDR3 DNA reads TGTGCCAGCAGTTTAACAGTCCCGAACACTGAAGCTTTCTTT. Its protein is CASSLTVPNTEAFF. The chain links TRBV27 to TRBJ1-1; no clear D. Germline lookup yields CDR1 MNHEY and CDR2 SMNVEV (reference sequence). The CDR3 has 14 residues. V was pared by 2 bases and J by 1 base, with 8 bases between.

The chain links TRBV6-5 to TRBJ1-6; D not certain. V lost 5 bases, J lost 8 bases, and 7 bases lay in between. Germline loops: CDR1 MNHEY, CDR2 SVGAGI. This CDR3 has 12 residues. CDR3: CASSIIDSPLHF. CDR3 coding DNA: TGTGCCAGCAGTATAATTGATTCACCCCTCCACTTT.

J is TRBJ1-5 and V is TRBV2, with D unresolved. Germline values: CDR1 SNHLY, CDR2 FYNNEI. The CDR3 runs 14 residues. The V end was cut by 0 bases, the J end by 4 bases, with 7 bases between. In DNA form, the CDR3 reads TGTGCCAGCAGTGAAGCGAACAGAAATCAGCCCCAGCATTTT. As protein: CASSEANRNQPQHF.

This clone has only a few counts. This chain connects TRBV25-1 to TRBJ1-6; the D is unclear. The V end lost 2 bases, the J end lost 5 bases, and 10 bases lay between the germline ends. CDR1 MGHDK and CDR2 SYGVNS come from the germline V gene. This CDR3 is 15 amino acids long. In DNA form, the CDR3 reads TGTGCCAGCAGTGAAGGACTTGGGGATAATTCACCCCTCCACTTT. Amino acids: CASSEGLGDNSPLHF. The full variable domain, with the rest looked up from reference TRBV25-1 and TRBJ1-6, is EADIYQTPRYLVIGTGKKITLECSQTMGHDKMYWYQQDPGMELHLIHYSYGVNSTEKGDLSSESTVSRIRTEHFPLTLESARPSHTSQYLCASSEGLGDNSPLHFGNGTRLTVT.

The J gene is TRBJ2-3, the V gene TRBV11-2; 13 bases fit TRBD2. The CDR3 sequence is 15 residues long. Per the germline V gene, CDR1 is SGHAT and CDR2 is FQNNGV. Losses at the gene ends were 6 bases for V and 4 bases for J; bases not matched to a gene: 4. CDR3 DNA sequence: TGTGCCAGCAGACCACTAGCGGGGGGGCCAGATACGCAGTATTTT. Translated, it gives CASRPLAGGPDTQYF.

The rearrangement links TRBV30 to TRBJ2-3; TRBD2 might be the D (6 bases). Trimming cost V 0 bases and J 12 bases, with 16 bases left between them. CDR1 is GTSNPN, CDR2 SVGIG, per germline (reference sequence). This CDR3 has 13 residues. DNA of the CDR3: TGTGCCTGGAGTGTAGGGACTTCTAATCCCCAGTATTTT. It specifies CAWSVGTSNPQYF.

As to this clone: Other DNA sequences in this specimen translate into the identical CDR3. This chain connects TRBV5-1 to TRBJ2-2; D remains ambiguous. CDR1 and CDR2 from the germline V gene are SGHRS and YFSETQ. The CDR3 has 14 amino acids. The V end lost 4 bases, the J end lost 11 bases, and 18 bases lay between the germline ends. The CDR3 DNA reads TGCGCCAGCAGCAAGGAACCTCGAGGCGGAGAGCTGTTTTTT. Translated, it gives CASSKEPRGGELFF.

Notes on this clone: A clone one base away is much larger, so this may be a read error. The gene calls are TRBV7-3 and TRBJ2-5, with a weak D call TRBD1 (6 bases). The length of the CDR3 is 13 residues. V lost 2 bases and J lost 5, with 9 bases in between. Germline V gives CDR1 SGHTA, CDR2 FQGTGA. CDR3 in DNA: TGTGCCAGCAGCTTAGGGCAGGGGGAGACCCAGTACTTC. Encoded protein: CASSLGQGETQYF.

The chain recombines TRBV7-3 with TRBJ2-5; D is perhaps TRBD2 (5 bases). The V and J ends lost 0 bases and 4 bases respectively, with 6 bases between them. Germline V gene data show CDR1 as SGHTA and CDR2 as FQGTGA. This CDR3 region has 13 residues. CDR3 sequence (DNA): TGTGCCAGCAGCTTAACTAGCGCAGAGACCCAGTACTTC. Encoded protein: CASSLTSAETQYF.

The chain carries TRBV7-3 and TRBJ2-3; 9 bases agree with TRBD2. Germline trimming cut 4 bases from V and 1 base from J; bases unmatched to any gene: 6. There are 16 residues in the CDR3. Germline V gene lookup returns CDR1 SGHTA and CDR2 FQGTGA. In DNA form, the CDR3 reads TGTGCCAGCAGCTCTCCGAGCGGGAGGCGCACAGATACGCAGTATTTT. It is translated as CASSSPSGRRTDTQYF.

This clone came up once. V gene TRBV6-6 combines with J gene TRBJ2-3; 7 bases are a match to TRBD2. Germline CDR1 reads MNHNY; CDR2 reads SVGAGI (reference sequence). V was pared by 0 bases and J by 2 bases, with 5 bases of the junction left unmatched. This CDR3 is 16 amino acids long. CDR3 nucleotide sequence: TGTGCCAGCAGTTACTCTGGCGGGAGAACCACAGATACGCAGTATTTT. It yields the protein CASSYSGGRTTDTQYF.

This chain uses TRBV2 with TRBJ2-1; 8 nucleotides line up with TRBD2. Germline CDR1 and CDR2: SNHLY and FYNNEI. This CDR3 region has 15 residues. V gave up 1 base and J gave up 4 bases; unmatched junction bases: 3. CDR3 protein: CASSEVRGVYNEQFF. Written as DNA, the CDR3 is TGTGCCAGCAGTGAAGTGCGGGGGGTATACAATGAGCAGTTCTTC.

The chain is built from TRBV7-8 and TRBJ2-1; the D gene is possibly TRBD2 (7 bases). The CDR3 length is 18 residues. The ends were cut back, 1 base at V and 10 bases at J, with 26 bases in the middle. Per the germline V gene, CDR1 is SGHVS and CDR2 is FQNEAQ. The CDR3 spells CASSLVVFGAGTIKEQFF. The CDR3 DNA reads as TGTGCCAGCAGCTTAGTAGTCTTCGGAGCGGGGACAATTAAGGAGCAGTTCTTC.